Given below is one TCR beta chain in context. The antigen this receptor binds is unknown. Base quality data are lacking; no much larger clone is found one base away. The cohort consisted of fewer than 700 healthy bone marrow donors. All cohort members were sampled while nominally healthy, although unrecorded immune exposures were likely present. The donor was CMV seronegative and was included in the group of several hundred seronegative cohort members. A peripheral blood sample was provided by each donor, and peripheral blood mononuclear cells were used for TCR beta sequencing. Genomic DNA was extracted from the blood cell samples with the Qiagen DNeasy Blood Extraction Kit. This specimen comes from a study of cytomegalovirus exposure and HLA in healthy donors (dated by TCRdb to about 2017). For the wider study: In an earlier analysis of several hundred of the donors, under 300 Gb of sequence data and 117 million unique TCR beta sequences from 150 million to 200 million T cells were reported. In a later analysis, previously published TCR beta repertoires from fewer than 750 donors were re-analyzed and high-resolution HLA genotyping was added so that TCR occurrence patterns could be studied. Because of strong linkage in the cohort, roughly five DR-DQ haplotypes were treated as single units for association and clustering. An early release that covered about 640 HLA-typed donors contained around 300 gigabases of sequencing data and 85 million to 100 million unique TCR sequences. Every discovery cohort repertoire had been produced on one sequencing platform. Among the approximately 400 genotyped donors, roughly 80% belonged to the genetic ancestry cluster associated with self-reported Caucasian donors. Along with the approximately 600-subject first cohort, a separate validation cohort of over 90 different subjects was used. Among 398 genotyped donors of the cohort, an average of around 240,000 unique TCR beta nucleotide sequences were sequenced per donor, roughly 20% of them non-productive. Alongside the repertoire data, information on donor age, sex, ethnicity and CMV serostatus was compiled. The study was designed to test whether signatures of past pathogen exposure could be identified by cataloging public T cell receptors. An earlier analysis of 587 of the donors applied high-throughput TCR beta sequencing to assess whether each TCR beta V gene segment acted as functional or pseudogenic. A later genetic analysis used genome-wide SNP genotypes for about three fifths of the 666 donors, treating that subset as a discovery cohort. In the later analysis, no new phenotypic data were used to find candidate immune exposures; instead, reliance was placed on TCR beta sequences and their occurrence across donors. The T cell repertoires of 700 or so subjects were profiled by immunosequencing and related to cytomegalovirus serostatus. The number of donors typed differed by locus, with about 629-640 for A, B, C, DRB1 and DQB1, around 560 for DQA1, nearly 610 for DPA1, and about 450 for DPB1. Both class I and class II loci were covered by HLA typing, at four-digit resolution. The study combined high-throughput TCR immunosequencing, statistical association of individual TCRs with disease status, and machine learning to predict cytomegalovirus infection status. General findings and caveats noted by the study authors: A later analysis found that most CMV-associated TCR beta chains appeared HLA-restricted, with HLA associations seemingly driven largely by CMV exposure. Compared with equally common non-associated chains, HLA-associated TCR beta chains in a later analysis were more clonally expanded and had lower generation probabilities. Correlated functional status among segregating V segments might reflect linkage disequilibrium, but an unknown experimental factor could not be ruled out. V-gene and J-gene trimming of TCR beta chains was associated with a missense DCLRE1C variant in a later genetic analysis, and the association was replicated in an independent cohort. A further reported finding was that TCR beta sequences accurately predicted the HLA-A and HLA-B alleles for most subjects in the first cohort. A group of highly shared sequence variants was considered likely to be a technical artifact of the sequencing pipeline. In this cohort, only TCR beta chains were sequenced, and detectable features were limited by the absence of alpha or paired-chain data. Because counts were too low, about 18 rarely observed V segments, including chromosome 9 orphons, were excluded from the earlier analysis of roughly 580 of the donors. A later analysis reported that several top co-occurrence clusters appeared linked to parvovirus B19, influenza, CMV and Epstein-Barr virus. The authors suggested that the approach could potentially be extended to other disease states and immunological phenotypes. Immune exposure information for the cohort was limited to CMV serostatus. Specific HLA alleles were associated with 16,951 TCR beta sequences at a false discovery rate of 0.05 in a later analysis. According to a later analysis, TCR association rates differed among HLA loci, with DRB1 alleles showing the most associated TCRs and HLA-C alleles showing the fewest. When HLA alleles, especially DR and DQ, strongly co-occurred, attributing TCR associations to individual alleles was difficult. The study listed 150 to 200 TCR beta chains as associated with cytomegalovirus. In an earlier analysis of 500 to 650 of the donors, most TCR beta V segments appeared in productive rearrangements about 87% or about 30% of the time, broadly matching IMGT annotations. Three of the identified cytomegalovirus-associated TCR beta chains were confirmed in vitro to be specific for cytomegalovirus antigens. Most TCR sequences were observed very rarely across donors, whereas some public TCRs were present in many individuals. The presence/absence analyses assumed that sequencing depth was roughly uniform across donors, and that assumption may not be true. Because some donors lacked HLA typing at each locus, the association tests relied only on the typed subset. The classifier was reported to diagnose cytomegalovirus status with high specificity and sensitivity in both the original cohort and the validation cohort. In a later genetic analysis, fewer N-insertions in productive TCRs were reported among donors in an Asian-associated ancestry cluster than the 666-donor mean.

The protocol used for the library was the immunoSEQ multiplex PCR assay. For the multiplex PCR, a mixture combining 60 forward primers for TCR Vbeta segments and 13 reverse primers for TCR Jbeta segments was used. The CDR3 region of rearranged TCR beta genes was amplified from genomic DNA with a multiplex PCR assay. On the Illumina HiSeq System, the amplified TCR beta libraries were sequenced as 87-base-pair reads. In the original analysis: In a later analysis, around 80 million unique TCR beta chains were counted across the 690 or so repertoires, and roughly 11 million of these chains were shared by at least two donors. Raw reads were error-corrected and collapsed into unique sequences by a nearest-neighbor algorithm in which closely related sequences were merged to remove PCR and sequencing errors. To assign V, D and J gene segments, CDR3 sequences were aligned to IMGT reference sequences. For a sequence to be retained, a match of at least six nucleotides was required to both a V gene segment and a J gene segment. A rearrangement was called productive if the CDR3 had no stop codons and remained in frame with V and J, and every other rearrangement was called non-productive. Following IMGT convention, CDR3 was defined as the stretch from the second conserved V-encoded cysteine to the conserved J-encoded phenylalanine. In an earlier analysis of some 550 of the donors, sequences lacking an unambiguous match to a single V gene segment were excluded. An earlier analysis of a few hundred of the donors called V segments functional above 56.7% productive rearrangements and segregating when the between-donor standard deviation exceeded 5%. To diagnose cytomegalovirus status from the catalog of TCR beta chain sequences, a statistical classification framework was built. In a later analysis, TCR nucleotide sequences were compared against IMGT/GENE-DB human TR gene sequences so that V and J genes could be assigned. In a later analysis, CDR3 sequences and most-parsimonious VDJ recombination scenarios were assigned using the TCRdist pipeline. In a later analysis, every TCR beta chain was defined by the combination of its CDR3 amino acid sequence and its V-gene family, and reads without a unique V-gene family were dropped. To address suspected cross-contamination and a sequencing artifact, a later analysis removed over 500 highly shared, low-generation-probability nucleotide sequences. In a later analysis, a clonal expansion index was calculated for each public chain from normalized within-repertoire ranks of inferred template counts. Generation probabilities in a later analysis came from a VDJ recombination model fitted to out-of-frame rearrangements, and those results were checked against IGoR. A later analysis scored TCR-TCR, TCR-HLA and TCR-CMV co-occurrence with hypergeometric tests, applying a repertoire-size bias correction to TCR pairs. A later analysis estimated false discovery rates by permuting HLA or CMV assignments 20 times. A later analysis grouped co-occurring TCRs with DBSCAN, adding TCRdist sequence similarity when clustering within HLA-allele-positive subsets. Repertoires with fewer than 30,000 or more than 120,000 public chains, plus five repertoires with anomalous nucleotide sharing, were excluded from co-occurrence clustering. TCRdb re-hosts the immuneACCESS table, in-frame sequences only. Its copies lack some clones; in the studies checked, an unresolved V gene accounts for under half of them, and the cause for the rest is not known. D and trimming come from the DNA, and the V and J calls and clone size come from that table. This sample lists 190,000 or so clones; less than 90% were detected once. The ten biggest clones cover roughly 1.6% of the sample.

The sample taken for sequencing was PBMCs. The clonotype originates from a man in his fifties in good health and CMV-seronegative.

For the CDR3, the sequence is CASPLLADGRETQYF. DNA sequence: TGTGCCAGCCCCCTTCTAGCGGACGGGAGGGAGACCCAGTACTTC. The V gene is TRBV21-1 and the J gene is TRBJ2-5; TRBD2, as called in the table, went unchecked against the DNA. TRBV21-1 constitutes a pseudogene. From cysteine to phenylalanine, the CDR3 is 15 amino acids long. Kept here is only the CDR3 DNA, which spans 45 bases and is read in frame from base 1.